This record concerns one T cell receptor (beta chain) sequence. This entry is derived from a study of blood T cell repertoires in COVID-19. Study in general: Sites in the United States, Italy and Spain provided acute and convalescent COVID-19 samples. Sources were T cells, B-cell-depleted T cells, or PBMCs; the material itself was cDNA or gDNA.

As originally analysed: Reference gene primer amplification gave estimated nucleated cell counts. Clones were sequenced by immunoSEQ multiplex PCR, and TCRdb holds only the in-frame ones, with some missing. V and J calls and clone size are copied from that table; D and trimming were computed from the DNA. The sample includes 250,000 to 350,000 clones, 88% of them seen just once. With V trimmed by 8 bases and J by 2 bases, 14 bases remained unmatched. CDR1 ENHRY and CDR2 SYGVKD come from the germline V gene. This CDR3 is 16 amino acids long. Sequenced sample: PBMCs or T cells enriched from blood (not recorded which). The sequence was obtained from a woman aged 60-70 years in a cohort exposed to, infected with or recovered from COVID-19 (not recorded which). The chain couples TRBV10-3 to TRBJ2-7; 8 positions match TRBD2. Here the CDR3 reads CAIGGSREGSPYEQYF. For the CDR3, the DNA is TGTGCCATCGGGGGTAGTCGGGAGGGCTCCCCCTACGAGCAGTACTTC.